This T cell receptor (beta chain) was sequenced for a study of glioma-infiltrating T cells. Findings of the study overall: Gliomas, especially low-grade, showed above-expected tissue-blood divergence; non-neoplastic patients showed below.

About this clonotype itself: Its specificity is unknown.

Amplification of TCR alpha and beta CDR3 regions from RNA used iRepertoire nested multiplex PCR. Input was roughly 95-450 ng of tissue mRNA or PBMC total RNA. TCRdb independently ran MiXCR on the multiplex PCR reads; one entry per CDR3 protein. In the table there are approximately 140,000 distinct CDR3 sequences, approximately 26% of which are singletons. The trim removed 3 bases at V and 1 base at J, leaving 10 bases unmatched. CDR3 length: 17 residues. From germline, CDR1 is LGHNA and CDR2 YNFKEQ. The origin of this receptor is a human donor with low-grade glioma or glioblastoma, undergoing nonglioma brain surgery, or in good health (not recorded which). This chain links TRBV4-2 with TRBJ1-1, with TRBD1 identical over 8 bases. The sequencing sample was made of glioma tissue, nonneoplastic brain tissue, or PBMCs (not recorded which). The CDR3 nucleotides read TGTGCCAGCAGCCATGACGGACAGGGAGGGGGGAACACTGAAGCTTTCTTT. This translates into CASSHDGQGGGNTEAFF.